The source of this T cell receptor beta chain is a study of blood T cells in healthy people across ages. The use of a sample-barcoded 5' primer and a J-beta primer mix characterized a second PCR of roughly 7 to 12 cycles. With 12 random nucleotides, a template-switch adaptor tagged each individual cDNA molecule. Each CDR3 protein is one row after TCRdb ran MiXCR on the 5' RACE reads. The repertoire holds about 780,000 distinct CDR3 sequences, with roughly 24% as singletons. This clonotype was seen a handful of times. Samples each yielded at least 6 micrograms of total RNA. These same data were also listed under a study on T cells of mothers and their children.

The specimen was blood. The TCR originated in a boy between 10 and 17 years old in good health.

The CDR3 DNA reads TGTGCCAGCAGTTCCGGTAGCTACCAAGAGACCCAGTACTTC. This translates into CASSSGSYQETQYF. The chain has TRBV6-6 and TRBJ2-5; D is undetermined. V dropped 4 bases and J dropped 0 bases, with 9 bases sitting between them. The CDR3 spans 14 residues. CDR1 MNHNY and CDR2 SVGAGI come from the germline V gene (reference sequence).